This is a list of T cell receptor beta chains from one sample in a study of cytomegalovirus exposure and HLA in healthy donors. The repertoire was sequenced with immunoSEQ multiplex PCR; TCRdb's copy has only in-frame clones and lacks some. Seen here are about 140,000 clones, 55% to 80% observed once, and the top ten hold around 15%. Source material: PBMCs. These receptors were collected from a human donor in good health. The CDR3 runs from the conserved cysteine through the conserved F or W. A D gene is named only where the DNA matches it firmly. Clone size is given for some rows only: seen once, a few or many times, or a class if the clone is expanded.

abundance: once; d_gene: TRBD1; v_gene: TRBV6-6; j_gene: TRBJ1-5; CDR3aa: CASRGPGQGNQPQHF; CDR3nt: TGTGCCAGCAGAGGACCGGGACAGGGGAATCAGCCCCAGCATTTT
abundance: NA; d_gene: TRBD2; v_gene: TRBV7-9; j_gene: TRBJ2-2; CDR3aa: CASTAPSGSTGELFF; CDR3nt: TGTGCCAGCACCGCGCCTAGCGGTTCCACCGGGGAGCTGTTTTTT
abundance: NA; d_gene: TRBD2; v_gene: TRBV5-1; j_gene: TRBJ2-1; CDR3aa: CASSLGSGRALEQFF; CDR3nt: TGCGCCAGCAGCTTGGGTAGCGGGAGGGCCCTGGAGCAGTTCTTC
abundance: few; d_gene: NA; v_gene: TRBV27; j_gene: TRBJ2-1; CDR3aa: CASSPASSYNEQFF; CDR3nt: TGTGCCAGCAGTCCAGCGAGTTCTTACAATGAGCAGTTCTTC
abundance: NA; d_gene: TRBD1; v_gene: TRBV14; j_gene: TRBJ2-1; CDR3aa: CASSHGQAPYNEQFF; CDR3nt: TGTGCCAGCAGCCACGGACAGGCGCCCTACAATGAGCAGTTCTTC
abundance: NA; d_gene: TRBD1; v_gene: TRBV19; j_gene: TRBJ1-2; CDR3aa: CASSRQGARDYGYTF; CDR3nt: TGTGCCAGTAGTAGACAGGGGGCGCGGGACTATGGCTACACCTTC
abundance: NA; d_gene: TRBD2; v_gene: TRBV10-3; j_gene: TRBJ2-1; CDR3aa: CATFDSGKPLNEQFF; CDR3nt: TGTGCCACCTTTGATAGCGGGAAACCCCTCAATGAGCAGTTCTTC
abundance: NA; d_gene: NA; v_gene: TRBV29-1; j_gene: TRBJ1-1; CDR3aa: CSVEQPGFAEAFF; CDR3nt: TGCAGCGTTGAACAGCCGGGTTTCGCTGAAGCTTTCTTT
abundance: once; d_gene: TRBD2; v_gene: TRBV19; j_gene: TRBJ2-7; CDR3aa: CASRLAGTYEQYF; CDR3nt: TGTGCCAGTCGACTAGCGGGTACCTACGAGCAGTACTTC
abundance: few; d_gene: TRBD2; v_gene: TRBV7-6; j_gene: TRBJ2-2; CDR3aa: CASSPTPGLAGNLAGELFF; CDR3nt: TGTGCCAGCAGCCCGACACCGGGACTAGCGGGAAATTTAGCGGGGGAGCTGTTTTTT
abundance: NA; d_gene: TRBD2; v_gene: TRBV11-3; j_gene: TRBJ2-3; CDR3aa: CASSSIAGGRTDTQYF; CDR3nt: TGTGCCAGCAGCTCGATAGCGGGAGGGCGGACAGATACGCAGTATTTT
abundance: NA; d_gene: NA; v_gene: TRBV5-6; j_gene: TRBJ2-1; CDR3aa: CASSPILSGGEQFF; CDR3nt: TGTGCCAGCAGCCCGATACTTAGCGGTGGCGAGCAGTTCTTC
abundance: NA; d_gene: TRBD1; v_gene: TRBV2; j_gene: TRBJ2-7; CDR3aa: CASSAGGILGEQYF; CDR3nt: TGTGCCAGCAGTGCAGGGGGCATCCTCGGGGAGCAGTACTTC
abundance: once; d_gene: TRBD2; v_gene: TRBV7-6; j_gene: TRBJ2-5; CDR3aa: CASSLDRGVAGGQETQYF; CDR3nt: TGTGCCAGCAGCCTCGATCGTGGGGTAGCGGGGGGGCAAGAGACCCAGTACTTC
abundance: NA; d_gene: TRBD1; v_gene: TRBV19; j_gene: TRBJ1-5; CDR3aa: CASSMTGASNQPQHF; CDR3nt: TGTGCCAGTAGTATGACAGGGGCTAGCAATCAGCCCCAGCATTTT
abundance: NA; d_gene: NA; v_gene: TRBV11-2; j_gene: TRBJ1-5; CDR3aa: CASSLDYNQPQHF; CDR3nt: TGTGCCAGCAGCTTAGATTACAATCAGCCCCAGCATTTT
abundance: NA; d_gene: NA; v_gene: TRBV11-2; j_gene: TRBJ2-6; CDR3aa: CASSPGPPGANVLTF; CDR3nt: TGTGCCAGCAGCCCGGGTCCCCCTGGGGCCAACGTCCTGACTTTC
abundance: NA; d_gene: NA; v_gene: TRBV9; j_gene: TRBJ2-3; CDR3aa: CASSALGGADTQYF; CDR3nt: TGTGCCAGCAGCGCGTTGGGGGGTGCAGATACGCAGTATTTT
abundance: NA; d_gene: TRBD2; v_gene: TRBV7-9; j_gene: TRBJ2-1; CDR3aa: CASSPGLAGDNEQFF; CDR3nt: TGTGCCAGCAGCCCCGGACTAGCGGGAGATAACGAGCAGTTCTTC
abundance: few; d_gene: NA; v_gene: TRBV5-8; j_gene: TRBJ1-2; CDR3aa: CASSLDRVYGYTF; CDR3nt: TGTGCCAGCAGCTTGGACAGGGTCTATGGCTACACCTTC
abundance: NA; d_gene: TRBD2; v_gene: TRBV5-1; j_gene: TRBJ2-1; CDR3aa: CASSLTSVYNEQFF; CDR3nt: TGCGCCAGCAGCTTGACTAGCGTATACAATGAGCAGTTCTTC
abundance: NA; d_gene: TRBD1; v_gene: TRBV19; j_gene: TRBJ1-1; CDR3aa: CASSSTGAAEAFF; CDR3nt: TGTGCCAGTAGTTCTACAGGGGCGGCTGAAGCTTTCTTT
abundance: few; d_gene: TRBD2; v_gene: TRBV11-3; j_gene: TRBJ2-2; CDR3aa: CASSLVPLAGGTGELFF; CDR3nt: TGTGCCAGCAGCTTAGTTCCACTAGCGGGCGGCACCGGGGAGCTGTTTTTT
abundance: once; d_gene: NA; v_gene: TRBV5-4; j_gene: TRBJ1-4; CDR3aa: CASSTQPTGREKLFF; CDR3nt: TGTGCCAGCAGCACTCAGCCCACCGGGAGGGAAAAACTGTTTTTT
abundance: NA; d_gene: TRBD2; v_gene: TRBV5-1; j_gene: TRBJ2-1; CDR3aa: CASSFSGRTNEQFF; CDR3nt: TGCGCCAGCAGCTTTAGCGGGAGGACTAATGAGCAGTTCTTC
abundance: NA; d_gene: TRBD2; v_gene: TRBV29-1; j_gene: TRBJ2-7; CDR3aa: CSVEDPGLAGGSMQYF; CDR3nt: TGCAGCGTTGAAGACCCGGGACTAGCGGGGGGGTCTATGCAGTACTTC
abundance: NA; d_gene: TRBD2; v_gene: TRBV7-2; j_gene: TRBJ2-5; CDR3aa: CASSRAGGATQYF; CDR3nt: TGTGCCAGCAGCCGAGCGGGGGGGGCGACCCAGTACTTC
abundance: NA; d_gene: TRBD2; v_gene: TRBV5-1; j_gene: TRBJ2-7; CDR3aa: CASSLEFGLAGGPAYEQYF; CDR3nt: TGCGCCAGCAGCTTGGAGTTTGGGCTAGCGGGAGGTCCAGCCTACGAGCAGTACTTC
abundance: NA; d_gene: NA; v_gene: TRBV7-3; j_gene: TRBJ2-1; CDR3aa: CASSRGKGPEQFF; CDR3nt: TGTGCCAGCAGCCGGGGGAAGGGTCCAGAGCAGTTCTTC
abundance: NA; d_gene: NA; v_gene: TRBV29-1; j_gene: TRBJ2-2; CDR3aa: CSVDRGTGELFF; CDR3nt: TGCAGCGTTGATAGGGGAACCGGGGAGCTGTTTTTT
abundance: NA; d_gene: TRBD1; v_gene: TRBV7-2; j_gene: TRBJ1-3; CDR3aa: CASSPGTAGNTIYF; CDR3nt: TGTGCCAGCAGCCCAGGGACAGCCGGAAACACCATATATTTT
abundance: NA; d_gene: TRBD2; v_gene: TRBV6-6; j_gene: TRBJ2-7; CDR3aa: CASFDMWGGYEQYF; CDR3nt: TGTGCCAGCTTCGATATGTGGGGGGGCTACGAGCAGTACTTC
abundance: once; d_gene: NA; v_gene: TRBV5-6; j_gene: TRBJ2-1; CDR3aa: CASSVGLSDEDEQFF; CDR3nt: TGTGCCAGCAGCGTTGGACTATCAGATGAGGATGAGCAGTTCTTC
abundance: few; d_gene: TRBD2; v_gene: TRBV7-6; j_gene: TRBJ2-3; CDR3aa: CASSRTSGYTDTQYF; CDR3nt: TGTGCCAGCAGCCGGACTAGCGGATACACAGATACGCAGTATTTT
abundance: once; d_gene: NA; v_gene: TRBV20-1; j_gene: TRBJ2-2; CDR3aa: CSARLGSALFF; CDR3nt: TGCAGTGCTAGGCTCGGGTCGGCGCTGTTTTTT
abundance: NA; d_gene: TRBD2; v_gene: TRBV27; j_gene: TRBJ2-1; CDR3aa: CASKGGRFSYNEQFF; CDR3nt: TGTGCCAGCAAGGGCGGGAGGTTCTCCTACAATGAGCAGTTCTTC
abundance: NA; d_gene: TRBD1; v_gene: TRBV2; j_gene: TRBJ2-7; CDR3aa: CATQTGRNEQYF; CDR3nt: TGTGCCACCCAGACAGGGAGAAACGAGCAGTACTTC
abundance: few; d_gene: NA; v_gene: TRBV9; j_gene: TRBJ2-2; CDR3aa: CASSVADTVTGELFF; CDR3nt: TGTGCCAGCAGCGTAGCTGACACCGTCACCGGGGAGCTGTTTTTT
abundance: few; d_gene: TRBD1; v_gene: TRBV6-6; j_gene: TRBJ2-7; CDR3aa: CASSSRQGAQEQYF; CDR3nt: TGTGCCAGCAGTAGTAGACAGGGGGCGCAGGAGCAGTACTTC
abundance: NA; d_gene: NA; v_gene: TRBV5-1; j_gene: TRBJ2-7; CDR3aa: CASKREGAGEQYF; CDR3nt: TGCGCCAGCAAACGGGAGGGGGCCGGGGAGCAGTACTTC
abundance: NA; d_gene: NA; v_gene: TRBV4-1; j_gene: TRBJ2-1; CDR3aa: CASSQEPGKGANEQFF; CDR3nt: TGCGCCAGCAGCCAAGAACCAGGGAAGGGCGCAAATGAGCAGTTCTTC
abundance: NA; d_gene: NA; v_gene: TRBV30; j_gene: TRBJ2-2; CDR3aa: CAWSGQNTGELFF; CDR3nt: TGTGCCTGGAGTGGTCAGAACACCGGGGAGCTGTTTTTT
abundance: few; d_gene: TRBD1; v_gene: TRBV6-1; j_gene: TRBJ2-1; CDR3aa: CASSEPVPMTGAYNEQFF; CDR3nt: TGTGCCAGCAGTGAACCCGTTCCAATGACAGGGGCCTACAATGAGCAGTTCTTC